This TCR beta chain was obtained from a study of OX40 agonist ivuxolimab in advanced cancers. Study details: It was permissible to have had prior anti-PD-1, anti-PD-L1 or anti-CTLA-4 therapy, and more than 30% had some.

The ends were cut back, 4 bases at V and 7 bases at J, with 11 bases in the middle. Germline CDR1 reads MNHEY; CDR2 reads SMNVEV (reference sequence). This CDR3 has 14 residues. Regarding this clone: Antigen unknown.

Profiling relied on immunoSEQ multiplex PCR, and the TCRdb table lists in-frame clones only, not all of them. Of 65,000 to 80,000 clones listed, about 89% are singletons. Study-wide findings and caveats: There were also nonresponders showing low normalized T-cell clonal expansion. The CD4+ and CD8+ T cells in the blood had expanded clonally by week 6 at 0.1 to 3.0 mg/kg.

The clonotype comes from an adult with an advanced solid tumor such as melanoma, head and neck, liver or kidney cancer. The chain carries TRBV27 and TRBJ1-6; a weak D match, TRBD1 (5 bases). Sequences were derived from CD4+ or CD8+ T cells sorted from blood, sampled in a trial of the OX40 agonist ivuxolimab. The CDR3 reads CASSSTGPNSPLHF. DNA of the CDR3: TGTGCCAGCAGTTCAACAGGCCCCAATTCACCCCTCCACTTT.